The rows below give T cell receptor beta chains drawn from one sample of a study of vaccination and CD4 T cells after COVID-19. TCRdb passed the PCR reads through MiXCR, listing each CDR3 protein once. The data hold 13,000 to 15,000 distinct CDR3 sequences, with about 39% observed a single time. The antigens of these receptors remain unknown. Material for sequencing was CD4+ T cells from blood, cultured in vitro. These receptors were taken from a human donor who had recovered from COVID-19. Each CDR3 is given without its conserved first and last residue. The D gene is left open where the match is weak.

j_gene	d_gene	len	v_gene	CDR3aa
TRBJ2-3	NA	11	TRBV7-9	ASSSAHLPTQY
TRBJ2-7	NA	11	TRBV7-9	VSMDTRSYEQY
TRBJ1-2	NA	11	TRBV7-2	ASSLAEGAGYT
TRBJ2-3	NA	11	TRBV19	ASSRDRGDTQY
TRBJ2-7	NA	11	TRBV5-5	ASSFPRSYEQY
TRBJ1-4	NA	13	TRBV15	ATSRDLSGDEKLF
TRBJ2-6	NA	11	TRBV11-3	ASSLGGANVLT
TRBJ2-2	NA	13	TRBV5-1	ASSSGTSNTGELF
TRBJ2-7	NA	11	TRBV20-1	SAVQSGTYEQY
TRBJ1-3	NA	10	TRBV28	ASSLEASSIY
TRBJ2-1	TRBD1	11	TRBV19	ASSTGQNNEQF
TRBJ1-1	NA	12	TRBV14	ASSPPGHTLEAF
TRBJ1-5	NA	14	TRBV30	AWSAYRGAENQPQH
TRBJ2-3	NA	13	TRBV21-1	ASRSDWTGQDTQY